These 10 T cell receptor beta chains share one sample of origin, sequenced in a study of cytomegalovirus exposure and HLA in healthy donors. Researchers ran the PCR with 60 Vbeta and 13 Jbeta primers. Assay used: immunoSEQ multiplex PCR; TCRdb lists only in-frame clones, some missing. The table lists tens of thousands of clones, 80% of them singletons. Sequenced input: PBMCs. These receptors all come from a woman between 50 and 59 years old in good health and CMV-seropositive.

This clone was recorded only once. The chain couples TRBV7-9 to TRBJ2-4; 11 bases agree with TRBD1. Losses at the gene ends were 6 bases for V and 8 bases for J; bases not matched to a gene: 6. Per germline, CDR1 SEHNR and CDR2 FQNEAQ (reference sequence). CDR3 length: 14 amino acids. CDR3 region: CASSSDRGPHIQYF. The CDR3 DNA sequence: TGTGCCAGCAGTTCGGACAGGGGGCCTCACATTCAGTACTTC.

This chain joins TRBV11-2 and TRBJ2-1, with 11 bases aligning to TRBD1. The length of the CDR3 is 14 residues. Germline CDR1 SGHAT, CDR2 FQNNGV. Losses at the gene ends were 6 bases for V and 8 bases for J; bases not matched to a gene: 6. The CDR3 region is CASRKGDRGDEQFF. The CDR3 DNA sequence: TGTGCCAGCAGAAAAGGGGACAGGGGGGATGAGCAGTTCTTC. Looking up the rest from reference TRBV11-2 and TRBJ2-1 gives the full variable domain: EAGVAQSPRYKIIEKRQSVAFWCNPISGHATLYWYQQILGQGPKLLIQFQNNGVVDDSQLPKDRFSAERLKGVDSTLKIQPAKLEDSAVYLCASRKGDRGDEQFFGPGTRLTVL.

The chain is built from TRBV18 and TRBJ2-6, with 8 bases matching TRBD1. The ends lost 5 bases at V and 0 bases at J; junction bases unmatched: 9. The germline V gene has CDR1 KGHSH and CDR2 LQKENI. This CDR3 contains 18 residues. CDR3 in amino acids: CASSAWTGPSSGANVLTF. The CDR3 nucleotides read TGTGCCAGCTCAGCCTGGACAGGGCCCTCCTCTGGGGCCAACGTCCTGACTTTC.

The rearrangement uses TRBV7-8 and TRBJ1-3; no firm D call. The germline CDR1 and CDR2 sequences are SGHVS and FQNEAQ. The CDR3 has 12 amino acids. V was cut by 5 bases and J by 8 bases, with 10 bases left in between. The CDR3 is CASSPGEDTIYF. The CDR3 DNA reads TGTGCCAGCAGCCCCGGGGAGGACACCATATATTTT.

In nucleotides, the CDR3 is TGTGCCACCCTAGGGAGTTTGGGCACCGGGGAGCTGTTTTTT. This translates into CATLGSLGTGELFF. The chain carries TRBV11-2 and TRBJ2-2; a possible D gene is TRBD2 (5 bases). The CDR3 has 14 residues. Germline V gene lookup returns CDR1 SGHAT and CDR2 FQNNGV. Trimming removed 10 bases from V and 4 bases from J, with 16 bases in between.

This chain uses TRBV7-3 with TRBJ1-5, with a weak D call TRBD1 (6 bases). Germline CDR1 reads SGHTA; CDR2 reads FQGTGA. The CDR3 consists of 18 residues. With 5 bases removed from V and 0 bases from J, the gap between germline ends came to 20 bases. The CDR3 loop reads CASSPGAGRVYSNQPQHF. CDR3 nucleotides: TGTGCCAGCAGCCCAGGGGCCGGCAGGGTCTATAGCAATCAGCCCCAGCATTTT.

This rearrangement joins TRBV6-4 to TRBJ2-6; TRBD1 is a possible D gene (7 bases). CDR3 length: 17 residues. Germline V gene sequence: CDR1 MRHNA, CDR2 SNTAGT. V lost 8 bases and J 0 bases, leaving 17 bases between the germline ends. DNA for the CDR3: TGTGCCAGCTCCAGGGGGGACGGATACTCTGGGGCCAACGTCCTGACTTTC. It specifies CASSRGDGYSGANVLTF.

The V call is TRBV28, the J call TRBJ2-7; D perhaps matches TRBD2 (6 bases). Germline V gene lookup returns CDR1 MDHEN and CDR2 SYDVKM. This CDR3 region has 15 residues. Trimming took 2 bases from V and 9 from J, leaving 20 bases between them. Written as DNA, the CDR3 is TGTGCCAGCAGTTTAAGATCTAGATGGGACTCAAGGCAGTACGTC. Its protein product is CASSLRSRWDSRQYV.

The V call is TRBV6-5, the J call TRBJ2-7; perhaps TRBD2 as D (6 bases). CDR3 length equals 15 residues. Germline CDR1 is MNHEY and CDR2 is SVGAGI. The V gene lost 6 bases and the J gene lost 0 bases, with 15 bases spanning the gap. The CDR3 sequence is CASSVQAGLSYEQYV. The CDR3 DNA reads TGTGCCAGCAGCGTCCAAGCGGGCCTCTCCTACGAGCAGTACGTC.

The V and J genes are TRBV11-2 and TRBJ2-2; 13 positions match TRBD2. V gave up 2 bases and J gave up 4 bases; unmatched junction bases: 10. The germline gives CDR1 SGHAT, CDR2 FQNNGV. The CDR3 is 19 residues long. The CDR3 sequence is CASSLPTPGLAGPTGELFF. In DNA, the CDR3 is TGTGCCAGCAGCTTACCCACCCCGGGACTAGCGGGACCCACCGGGGAGCTGTTTTTT. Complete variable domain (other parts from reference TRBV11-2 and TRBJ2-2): EAGVAQSPRYKIIEKRQSVAFWCNPISGHATLYWYQQILGQGPKLLIQFQNNGVVDDSQLPKDRFSAERLKGVDSTLKIQPAKLEDSAVYLCASSLPTPGLAGPTGELFFGEGSRLTVL.